The 5 T cell receptor beta chains given below trace back to one sample, sequenced in a study of T cells in Graves' hyperthyroidism and ophthalmopathy. Authors of the study amplified TCR beta CDR3 regions from RNA transcripts. A set of HTBI primers served as the primers for a first-round RT-PCR of the TCR CDR3. From the multiplex PCR reads, TCRdb called clonotypes with MiXCR, one entry per CDR3 protein. The repertoire has 550,000 to 800,000 distinct CDR3 sequences, approximately 16% of them found once; the top ten carry roughly 8%. Specimen: blood. Receptor source: a man younger than 35 with Graves' hyperthyroidism.

This clonotype was seen ten or more times. The CDR3 DNA is TGTGCCAGCAGCCCACAGGCAACCCTAAACATTCAGTACTTC. As protein: CASSPQATLNIQYF. This chain links TRBV11-2 with TRBJ2-4, with a weak D call TRBD1 (5 bases). Germline V gene data show CDR1 as SGHAT and CDR2 as FQNNGV. The length of the CDR3 is 14 residues. The germline V and J ends were trimmed by 5 bases and 6 bases, with 14 bases remaining between them.

This chain links TRBV15 with TRBJ2-2; D perhaps matches TRBD2 (6 bases). The CDR3 has 16 residues. V was pared by 3 bases and J by 4 bases, with 15 bases between. CDR1 and CDR2 from the germline V gene are LNHNV and YYDKDF (reference sequence). CDR3 sequence: CATSSPTLGGTGELFF. The CDR3 DNA reads TGTGCCACCAGCAGCCCGACTCTCGGGGGCACCGGGGAGCTGTTTTTT.

This clonotype appeared a few times. The CDR3 bases are TGCAGTGCTAGGTTTCCCGTGAACACTGAAGCTTTCTTT. Encoded protein: CSARFPVNTEAFF. The chain employs TRBV20-1 and TRBJ1-1; D remains unclear. The CDR3 consists of 13 residues. V shed 3 bases and J shed 0 bases, with 8 bases lying between them. CDR1 is DFQATT, CDR2 SNEGSKA, per germline (reference sequence).

This chain joins TRBV7-9 and TRBJ2-7; 9 bases align to TRBD1. The CDR3 sequence is 20 residues long. Germline assignment: CDR1 SEHNR and CDR2 FQNEAQ (reference sequence). Trimming took 2 bases from V and 0 from J; bases not matched to a gene: 17. The chain's CDR3 is CASSLLKAHGQGRISYEQYF. The CDR3 nucleotides read TGTGCCAGCAGCTTATTGAAGGCCCATGGACAGGGGCGAATCTCCTACGAGCAGTACTTC.

CDR3 nucleotide sequence: TGCAGTGCTCCGACTAGCGGGAGCAATGAGCAGTTCTTC. Protein: CSAPTSGSNEQFF. The gene calls are TRBV20-1 and TRBJ2-1, with 12 bases aligning to TRBD2. V lost 5 bases, J lost 6 bases, and 2 bases stayed unmatched. Germline V gene data show CDR1 as DFQATT and CDR2 as SNEGSKA (reference sequence). The length of the CDR3 is 13 residues.